This T cell receptor (beta chain) derives from a study of cytomegalovirus exposure and HLA in healthy donors (dated by TCRdb to between 2016 and 2019). Regarding the research as a whole: According to an earlier analysis of a few hundred of the donors, 150 million to 200 million T cells yielded some 110 million unique TCR beta sequences and 276 Gb of sequence data. The study aimed to test whether cataloging public T cell receptors could reveal signatures of past pathogen exposure. The study profiled the T cell repertoires of around 700 subjects by immunosequencing and related them to cytomegalovirus serostatus. In a later genetic analysis, genome-wide SNP genotypes for about three fifths of the 666 donors were used, and that subset was treated as a discovery cohort. Of the 350 to 400 genotyped donors, roughly 80% fell in the genetic ancestry cluster associated with self-reported Caucasian donors. Donor age, sex, ethnicity and CMV serostatus were compiled together with the repertoire data. To study patterns of TCR occurrence, a later analysis re-analyzed previously published TCR beta repertoires from 700 or so donors and added high-resolution HLA genotyping. All discovery cohort repertoires had been generated on a single sequencing platform. An earlier analysis of around 540 of the donors applied high-throughput TCR beta sequencing to assess whether each TCR beta V gene segment acted as functional or pseudogenic. Typing coverage differed by locus: A, B, C, DRB1 and DQB1 were typed in roughly 620-630 donors, DQA1 in roughly 510, DPA1 in approximately 610, and DPB1 in 472. To predict cytomegalovirus infection status, the study combined high-throughput TCR immunosequencing, statistical association of individual TCRs with disease status, and machine learning. An early release covering approximately 600 HLA-typed donors comprised approximately 300 gigabases of sequencing data and tens of millions of unique TCR sequences. HLA typing included class I and class II loci at four-digit resolution. Among some 400 genotyped donors of the cohort, an average of about 240,000 unique TCR beta nucleotide sequences were sequenced per donor, around 18% of them non-productive. Several DR-DQ haplotypes were handled as single units for association and clustering because linkage in the cohort was strong. In addition to the first cohort of several hundred subjects, a separate validation cohort of approximately 110 different subjects was used. In the later analysis, no new phenotypic data were used to find candidate immune exposures; instead, reliance was placed on TCR beta sequences and their occurrence across donors.

Results and caveats for the whole study, not just this receptor: Cytomegalovirus status was reported to be diagnosed by the classifier with high specificity and sensitivity in both the original and validation cohorts. In a later analysis, TCR association rates were found to vary across HLA loci, with the most associated TCRs seen for DRB1 alleles and the fewest for HLA-C alleles. Some IMGT-functional V segments, including TRBV6-2 and TRBV6-3, could not be distinguished by the 87-base-pair reads and were therefore excluded. Three of the identified cytomegalovirus-associated TCR beta chains were confirmed in vitro to be specific for cytomegalovirus antigens. The sequencing pipeline was judged likely to have produced a cluster of highly shared sequence variants as a technical artifact. Immune exposure information for the cohort was limited to CMV serostatus. The authors suggested that the approach could potentially be extended to other disease states and immunological phenotypes. Compared with equally common non-associated chains, HLA-associated TCR beta chains in a later analysis were more clonally expanded and had lower generation probabilities. In a later analysis, most CMV-associated TCR beta chains were found to appear HLA-restricted, with HLA associations seemingly driven largely by CMV exposure. At a false discovery rate of 0.05, a later analysis linked approximately 18,000 TCR beta sequences to specific HLA alleles. According to a later genetic analysis, donors in an Asian-associated ancestry cluster had fewer N-insertions in productive TCRs than the approximately 690-donor mean. A further reported finding was that TCR beta sequences accurately predicted the HLA-A and HLA-B alleles for most subjects in the first cohort. Broadly in line with IMGT annotations, most TCR beta V segments showed up in productive rearrangements about 87% or about 30% of the time in an earlier analysis of a few hundred of the donors. Because counts were too low, some 17 rarely observed V segments, including chromosome 9 orphons, were left out of the earlier analysis of about 500 of the donors. Assigning TCR associations to individual alleles was difficult when HLA alleles, especially DR and DQ, strongly co-occurred. Because HLA typing was missing for some donors at each locus, association tests included only the typed subset. Correlated functional status among segregating V segments might be attributable to linkage disequilibrium, but an unknown experimental factor could not be ruled out. An association between a missense DCLRE1C variant and V-gene and J-gene trimming of TCR beta chains was found in a later genetic analysis and replicated in an independent cohort. The cohort was sequenced for TCR beta chains only, and without alpha or paired-chain data the features that could be detected were limited. While some public TCRs were present in many individuals, most TCR sequences turned up only very rarely across donors. The study listed approximately 150 TCR beta chains as associated with cytomegalovirus. Presence/absence analyses assumed roughly uniform sequencing depth across donors, an assumption that may not hold. A later analysis reported that several top co-occurrence clusters appeared linked to parvovirus B19, influenza, CMV and Epstein-Barr virus.

Details on this clone: The antigen it binds to is not known. Base qualities are not at hand, and no much larger clone is one base apart.

The CDR3 runs 15 amino acids, cysteine and phenylalanine included. The sequence is cut down to CDR3 DNA, 45 bases in frame from base 1. V and J lose 1 base and 0 bases, and a span of 10 bases separates them. CDR1 and CDR2 are read off the germline V gene as MDHEN and SYDVKM. The library was produced with the immunoSEQ multiplex PCR assay. For the multiplex PCR, a mixture combining 60 forward primers for TCR Vbeta segments and 13 reverse primers for TCR Jbeta segments was used. Amplification of the CDR3 region of rearranged TCR beta genes was performed with a multiplex PCR assay on genomic DNA. Amplified TCR beta libraries were sequenced as 87-base-pair reads on the Illumina HiSeq System. In the authors' own workflow: A later analysis counted 75 million to 100 million unique TCR beta chains across the 670 or so repertoires, and 9 million to 14 million of these chains were shared by at least two donors. Raw reads were error-corrected and collapsed into unique sequences by a nearest-neighbor algorithm in which closely related sequences were merged to remove PCR and sequencing errors. V, D and J gene segments were assigned by aligning CDR3 sequences to IMGT reference sequences. Each retained sequence needed at least a six-nucleotide match to both a V gene segment and a J gene segment. Rearrangements were classified as productive when the CDR3 lacked stop codons and remained in frame with V and J, and all other rearrangements were classified as non-productive. Following IMGT convention, CDR3 was defined as the stretch from the second conserved V-encoded cysteine to the conserved J-encoded phenylalanine. In an earlier analysis of just under 600 of the donors, sequences lacking an unambiguous match to a single V gene segment were excluded. An earlier analysis of 450 to 650 of the donors called V segments functional above 56.7% productive rearrangements and segregating when the between-donor standard deviation exceeded 5%. A statistical classification framework was built for diagnosing cytomegalovirus status from the catalog of TCR beta chain sequences. In a later analysis, V and J genes were assigned by comparing TCR nucleotide sequences against IMGT/GENE-DB human TR gene sequences. Using the TCRdist pipeline, a later analysis assigned CDR3 sequences along with most-parsimonious VDJ recombination scenarios. In a later analysis, each TCR beta chain was defined by its CDR3 amino acid sequence together with its V-gene family, and reads lacking a unique V-gene family were excluded. To address suspected cross-contamination and a sequencing artifact, a later analysis removed approximately 590 highly shared, low-generation-probability nucleotide sequences. For each public chain, a later analysis derived a clonal expansion index from normalized ranks of inferred template counts within each repertoire. In a later analysis, generation probabilities were computed using a VDJ recombination model fitted to out-of-frame rearrangements, and the results were checked against IGoR. In a later analysis, TCR-TCR, TCR-HLA and TCR-CMV co-occurrence was scored with hypergeometric tests, and a repertoire-size bias correction was applied to TCR pairs. In a later analysis, false discovery rates were estimated by permuting HLA or CMV assignments 20 times. In a later analysis, co-occurring TCRs were grouped using DBSCAN, and TCRdist sequence similarity was added for clustering within HLA-allele-positive subsets. For co-occurrence clustering, repertoires with fewer than 30,000 or more than 120,000 public chains were excluded, along with 4 to 6 repertoires with anomalous nucleotide sharing. TCRdb holds this immuneACCESS table with in-frame rearrangements only. Some clones are missing; in checked studies, unresolved V genes explain under half, and the rest has no known cause. That table furnishes V, J and clone size, whereas the DNA furnished D and trimming. The sample table shows some 150,000 clones, and around four fifths are seen once. Over 2% of the sample goes to the ten largest clones.

The cohort consisted of 600 to 700 healthy bone marrow donors. At the time of sampling, all cohort members were nominally healthy, though unrecorded immune exposures were likely present. The donor was CMV seronegative and belonged to the group of around 350 seronegative cohort members. Each donor provided a peripheral blood sample, and peripheral blood mononuclear cells were used for TCR beta sequencing. Genomic DNA extraction from the blood cell samples was performed with the Qiagen DNeasy Blood Extraction Kit. This receptor chain uses TRBV28 and TRBJ2-7; a tentative D match to TRBD1 spans 6 bases. The sequenced sample consisted of PBMCs. The TCR was taken from a man aged 25 to 40 in good health and CMV-seronegative. The DNA reads TGTGCCAGCAGTTTATCGGGACACGGCTCCTACGAGCAGTACTTC. This codes for CASSLSGHGSYEQYF.